This T cell receptor beta chain stems from a study of blood T cell repertoires in COVID-19. V lost 5 bases and J lost 2; bases outside the gene matches: 5. CDR1 is LGHDT, CDR2 YNNKEL, per germline (reference sequence). The length of the CDR3 is 14 residues. In the original processing: Estimation of nucleated cell counts was performed using reference gene primer amplification. This table comes from immunoSEQ multiplex PCR, and its TCRdb copy is limited to in-frame clones, with some not included. The DNA was the basis for D and trimming; V, J and clone size are from that table. Here the sample spans 150,000 to 200,000 clones, about 85% being singletons.

The sample comprised peripheral blood. The V and J genes are TRBV3-1 (or the pseudogene TRBV3-2) and TRBJ1-1, with TRBD1 identical over 7 bases. The sequence came from a man in his late teens or twenties with acute or convalescent COVID-19. CDR3: CASSLGQSNTEAFF. As DNA, the CDR3 is TGTGCCAGCAGCTTGGGACAGAGTAACACTGAAGCTTTCTTT.